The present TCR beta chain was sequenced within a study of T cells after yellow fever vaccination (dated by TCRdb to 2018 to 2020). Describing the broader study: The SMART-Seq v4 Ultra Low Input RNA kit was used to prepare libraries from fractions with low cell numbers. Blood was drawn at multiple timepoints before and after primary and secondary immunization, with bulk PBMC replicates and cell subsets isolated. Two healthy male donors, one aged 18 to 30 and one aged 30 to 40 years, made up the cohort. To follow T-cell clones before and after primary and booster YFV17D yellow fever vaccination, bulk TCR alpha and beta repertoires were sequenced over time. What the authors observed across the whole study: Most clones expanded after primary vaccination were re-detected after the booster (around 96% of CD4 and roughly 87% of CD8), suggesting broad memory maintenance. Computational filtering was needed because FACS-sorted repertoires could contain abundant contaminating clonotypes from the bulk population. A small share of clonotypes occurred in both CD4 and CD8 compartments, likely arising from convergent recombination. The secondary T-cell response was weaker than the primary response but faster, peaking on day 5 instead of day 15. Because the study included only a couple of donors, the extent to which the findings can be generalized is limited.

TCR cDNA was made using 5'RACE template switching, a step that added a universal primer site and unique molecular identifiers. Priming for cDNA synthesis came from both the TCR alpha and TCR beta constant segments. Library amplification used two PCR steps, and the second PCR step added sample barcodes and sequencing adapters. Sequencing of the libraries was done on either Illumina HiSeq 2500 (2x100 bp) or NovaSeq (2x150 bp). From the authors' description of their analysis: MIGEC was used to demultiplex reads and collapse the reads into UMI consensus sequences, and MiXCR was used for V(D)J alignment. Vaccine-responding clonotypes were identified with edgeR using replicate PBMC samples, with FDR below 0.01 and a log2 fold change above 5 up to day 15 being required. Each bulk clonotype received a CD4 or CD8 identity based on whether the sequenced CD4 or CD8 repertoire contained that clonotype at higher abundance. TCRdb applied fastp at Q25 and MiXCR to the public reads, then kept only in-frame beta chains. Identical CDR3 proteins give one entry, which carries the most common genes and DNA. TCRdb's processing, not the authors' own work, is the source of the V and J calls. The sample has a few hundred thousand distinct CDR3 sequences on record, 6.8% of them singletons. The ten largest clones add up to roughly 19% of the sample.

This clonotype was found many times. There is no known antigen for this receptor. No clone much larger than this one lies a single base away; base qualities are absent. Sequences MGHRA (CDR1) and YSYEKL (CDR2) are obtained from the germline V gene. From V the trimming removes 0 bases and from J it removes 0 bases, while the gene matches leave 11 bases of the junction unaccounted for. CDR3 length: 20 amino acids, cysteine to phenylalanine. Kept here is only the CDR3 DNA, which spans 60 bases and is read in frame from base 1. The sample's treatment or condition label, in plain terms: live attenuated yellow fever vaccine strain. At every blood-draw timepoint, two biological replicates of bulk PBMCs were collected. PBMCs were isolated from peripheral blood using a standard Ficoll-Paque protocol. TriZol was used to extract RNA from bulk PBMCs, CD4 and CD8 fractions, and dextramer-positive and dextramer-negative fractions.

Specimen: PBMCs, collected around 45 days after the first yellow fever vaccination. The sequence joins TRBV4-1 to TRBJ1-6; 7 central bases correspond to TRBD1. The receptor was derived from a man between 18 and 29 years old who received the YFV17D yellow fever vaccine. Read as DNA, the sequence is TGCGCCAGCAGCCAAGACGTGCGACAGGGCAGGGGCTCCTATAATTCACCCCTCCACTTT. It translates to CASSQDVRQGRGSYNSPLHF.